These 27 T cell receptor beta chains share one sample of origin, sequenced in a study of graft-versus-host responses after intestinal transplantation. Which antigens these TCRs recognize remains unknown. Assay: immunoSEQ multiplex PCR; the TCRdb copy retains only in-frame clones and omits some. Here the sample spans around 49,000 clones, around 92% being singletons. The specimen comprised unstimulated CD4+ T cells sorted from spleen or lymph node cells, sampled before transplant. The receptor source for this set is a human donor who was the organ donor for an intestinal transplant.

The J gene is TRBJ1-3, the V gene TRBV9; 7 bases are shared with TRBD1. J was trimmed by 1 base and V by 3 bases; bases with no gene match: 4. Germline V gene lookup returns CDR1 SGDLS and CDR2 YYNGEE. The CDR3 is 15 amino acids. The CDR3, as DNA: TGTGCCAGCAGCGACAGGGGTCGATCTGGAAACACCATATATTTT. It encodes CASSDRGRSGNTIYF.

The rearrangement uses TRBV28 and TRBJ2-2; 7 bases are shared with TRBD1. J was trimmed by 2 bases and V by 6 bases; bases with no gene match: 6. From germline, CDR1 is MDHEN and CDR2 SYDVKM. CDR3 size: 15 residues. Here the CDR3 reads CASSRDSSNTGELFF. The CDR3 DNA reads TGTGCCAGCAGCCGGGACAGCAGTAACACCGGGGAGCTGTTTTTT.

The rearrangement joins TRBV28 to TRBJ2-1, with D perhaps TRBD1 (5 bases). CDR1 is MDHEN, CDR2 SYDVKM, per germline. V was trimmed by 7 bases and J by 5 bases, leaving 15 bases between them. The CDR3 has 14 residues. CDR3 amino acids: CASILGAGHNEQFF. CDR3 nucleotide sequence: TGTGCCAGCATTCTAGGGGCAGGACACAATGAGCAGTTCTTC.

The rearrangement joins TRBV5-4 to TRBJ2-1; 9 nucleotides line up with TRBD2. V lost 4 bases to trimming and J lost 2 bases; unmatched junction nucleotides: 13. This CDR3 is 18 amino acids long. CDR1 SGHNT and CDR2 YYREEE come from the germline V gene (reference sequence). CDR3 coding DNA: TGTGCCAGCAGCCCCTCTAGCGGGACCTCTTGGGCCTACAATGAGCAGTTCTTC. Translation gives CASSPSSGTSWAYNEQFF.

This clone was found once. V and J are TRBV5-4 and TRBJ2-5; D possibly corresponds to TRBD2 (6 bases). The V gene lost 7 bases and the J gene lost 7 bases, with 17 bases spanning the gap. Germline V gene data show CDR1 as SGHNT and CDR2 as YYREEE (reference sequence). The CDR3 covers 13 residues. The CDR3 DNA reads TGTGCCAGCGCAACCGGCCTCGGGGGGACCCAGTACTTC. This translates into CASATGLGGTQYF.

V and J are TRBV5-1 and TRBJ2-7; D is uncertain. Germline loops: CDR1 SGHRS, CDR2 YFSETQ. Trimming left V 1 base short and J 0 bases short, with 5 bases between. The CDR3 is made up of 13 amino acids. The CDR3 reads CASSLTDSYEQYF. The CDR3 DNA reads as TGCGCCAGCAGCTTGACAGACTCCTACGAGCAGTACTTC.

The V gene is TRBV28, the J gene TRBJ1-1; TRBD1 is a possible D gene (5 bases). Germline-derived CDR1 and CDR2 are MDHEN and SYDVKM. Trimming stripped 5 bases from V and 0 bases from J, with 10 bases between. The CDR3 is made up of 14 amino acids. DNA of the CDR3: TGTGCCAGCAGTACCAGGGTGATGAACACTGAAGCTTTCTTT. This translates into CASSTRVMNTEAFF.

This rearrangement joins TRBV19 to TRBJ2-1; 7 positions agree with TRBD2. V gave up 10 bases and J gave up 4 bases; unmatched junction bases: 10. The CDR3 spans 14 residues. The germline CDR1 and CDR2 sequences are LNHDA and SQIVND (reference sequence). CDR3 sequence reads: CATNGRENYNEQFF. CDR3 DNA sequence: TGTGCCACTAACGGGCGGGAGAATTACAATGAGCAGTTCTTC.

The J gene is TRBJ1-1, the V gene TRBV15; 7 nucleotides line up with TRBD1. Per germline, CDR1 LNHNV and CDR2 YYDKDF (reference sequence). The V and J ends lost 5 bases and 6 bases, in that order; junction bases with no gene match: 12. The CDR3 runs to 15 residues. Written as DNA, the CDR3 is TGTGCCACCAGCGTCTCATACGGGACAGCGGCTGAAGCTTTCTTT. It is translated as CATSVSYGTAAEAFF.

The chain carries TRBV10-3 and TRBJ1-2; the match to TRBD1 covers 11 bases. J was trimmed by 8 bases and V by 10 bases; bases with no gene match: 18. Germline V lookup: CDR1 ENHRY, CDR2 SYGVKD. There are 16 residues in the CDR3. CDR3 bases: TGTGCCACCACGGCCGGGACAGGGGGATCTAAAGGGGGCTACACCTTC. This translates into CATTAGTGGSKGGYTF.

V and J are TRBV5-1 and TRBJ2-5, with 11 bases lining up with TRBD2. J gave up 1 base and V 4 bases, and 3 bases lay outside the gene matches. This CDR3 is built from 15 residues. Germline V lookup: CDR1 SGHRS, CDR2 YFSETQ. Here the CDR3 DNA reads TGCGCCAGCAGCCCCGGGACTAGCGGCCAAGAGACCCAGTACTTC. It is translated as CASSPGTSGQETQYF.

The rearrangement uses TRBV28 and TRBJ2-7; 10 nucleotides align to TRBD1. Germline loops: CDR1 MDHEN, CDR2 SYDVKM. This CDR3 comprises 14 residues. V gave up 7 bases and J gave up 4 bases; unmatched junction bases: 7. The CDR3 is CASNFRDRGYEQYF. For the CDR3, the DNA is TGTGCCAGCAATTTCCGGGACAGGGGATACGAGCAGTACTTC.

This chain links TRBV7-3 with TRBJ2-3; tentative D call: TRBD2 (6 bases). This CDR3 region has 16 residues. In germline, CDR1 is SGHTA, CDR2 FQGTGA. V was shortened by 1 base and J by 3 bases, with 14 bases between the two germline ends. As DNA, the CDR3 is TGTGCCAGCAGCTTAAATCCGGGAGCTGGAACAGATACGCAGTATTTT. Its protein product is CASSLNPGAGTDTQYF.

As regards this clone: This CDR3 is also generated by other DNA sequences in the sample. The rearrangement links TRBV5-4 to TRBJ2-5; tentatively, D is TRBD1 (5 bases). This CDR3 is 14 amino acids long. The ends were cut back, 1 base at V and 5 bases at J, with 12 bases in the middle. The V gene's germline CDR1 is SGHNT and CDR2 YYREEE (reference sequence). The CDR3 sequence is CASSLIQGGETQYF. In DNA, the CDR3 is TGTGCCAGCAGCTTGATCCAGGGTGGTGAGACCCAGTACTTC.

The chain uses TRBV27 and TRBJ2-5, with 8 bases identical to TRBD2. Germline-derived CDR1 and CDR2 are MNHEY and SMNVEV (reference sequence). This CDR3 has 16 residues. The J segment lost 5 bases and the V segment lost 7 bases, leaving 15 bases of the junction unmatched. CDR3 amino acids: CASNPASGGPTETQYF. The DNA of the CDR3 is TGTGCCAGCAACCCCGCCTCGGGAGGGCCAACGGAGACCCAGTACTTC.

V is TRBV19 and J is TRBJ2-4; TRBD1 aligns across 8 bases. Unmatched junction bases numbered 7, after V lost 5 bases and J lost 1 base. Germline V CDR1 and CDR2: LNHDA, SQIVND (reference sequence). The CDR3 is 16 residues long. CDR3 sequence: CASSLRQGKAKNIQYF. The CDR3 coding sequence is TGTGCCAGTAGTCTCCGACAGGGGAAGGCCAAAAACATTCAGTACTTC. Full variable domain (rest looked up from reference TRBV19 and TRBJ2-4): DGGITQSPKYLFRKEGQNVTLSCEQNLNHDAMYWYRQDPGQGLRLIYYSQIVNDFQKGDIAEGYSVSREKKESFPLTVTSAQKNPTAFYLCASSLRQGKAKNIQYFGAGTRLSVL.

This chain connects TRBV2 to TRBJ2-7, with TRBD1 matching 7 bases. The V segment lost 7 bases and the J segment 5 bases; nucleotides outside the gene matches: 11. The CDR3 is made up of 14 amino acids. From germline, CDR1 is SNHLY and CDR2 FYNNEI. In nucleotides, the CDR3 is TGTGCCAGCACCACCGGGACAGCCCCTAACGAGCAGTACTTC. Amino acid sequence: CASTTGTAPNEQYF. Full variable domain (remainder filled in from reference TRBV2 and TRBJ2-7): EPEVTQTPSHQVTQMGQEVILRCVPISNHLYFYWYRQILGQKVEFLVSFYNNEISEKSEIFDDQFSVERPDGSNFTLKIRSTKLEDSAMYFCASTTGTAPNEQYFGPGTRLTVT.

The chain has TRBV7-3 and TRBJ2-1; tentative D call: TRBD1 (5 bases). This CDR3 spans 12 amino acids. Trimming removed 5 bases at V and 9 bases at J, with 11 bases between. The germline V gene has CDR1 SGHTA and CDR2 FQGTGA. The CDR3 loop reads CASSLPGPEQFF. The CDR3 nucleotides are TGTGCCAGCAGCCTCCCAGGGCCTGAGCAGTTCTTC.

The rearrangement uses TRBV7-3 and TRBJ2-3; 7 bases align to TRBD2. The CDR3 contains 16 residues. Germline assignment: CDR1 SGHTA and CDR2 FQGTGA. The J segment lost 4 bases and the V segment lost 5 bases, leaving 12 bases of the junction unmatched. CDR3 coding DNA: TGTGCCAGCAGCCCCCAGCGGCGGGAGCTCGCAGATACGCAGTATTTT. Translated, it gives CASSPQRRELADTQYF.

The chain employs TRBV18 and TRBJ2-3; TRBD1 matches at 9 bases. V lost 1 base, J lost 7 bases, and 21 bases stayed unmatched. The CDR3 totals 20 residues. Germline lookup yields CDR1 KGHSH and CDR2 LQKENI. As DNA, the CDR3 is TGTGCCAGCTCACCACAAGCGTACCCCGGGACAGGGATAGGTCTGAATACGCAGTATTTT. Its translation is CASSPQAYPGTGIGLNTQYF.

The CDR3 loop reads CASRTGDLNTGELFF. The CDR3 DNA reads as TGTGCCAGCAGAACAGGGGACCTGAACACCGGGGAGCTGTTTTTT. J is TRBJ2-2 and V is TRBV27; 7 positions agree with TRBD1. The CDR3 extends over 15 amino acids. J lost 1 base, V lost 6 bases, and 5 bases had no gene match. The germline CDR1 and CDR2 sequences are MNHEY and SMNVEV (reference sequence).

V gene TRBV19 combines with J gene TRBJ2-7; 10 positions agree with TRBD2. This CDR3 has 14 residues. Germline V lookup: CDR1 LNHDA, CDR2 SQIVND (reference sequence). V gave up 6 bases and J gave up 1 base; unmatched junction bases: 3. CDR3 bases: TGTGCCAGTAGCCCTAGCGGGAGTTCCTACGAGCAGTACTTC. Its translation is CASSPSGSSYEQYF.

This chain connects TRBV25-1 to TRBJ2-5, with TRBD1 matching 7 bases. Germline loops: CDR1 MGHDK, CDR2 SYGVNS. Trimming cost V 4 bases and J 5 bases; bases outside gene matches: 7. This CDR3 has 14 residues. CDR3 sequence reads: CASSGQGIAETQYF. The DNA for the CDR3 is TGTGCCAGCAGTGGACAGGGAATAGCGGAGACCCAGTACTTC.

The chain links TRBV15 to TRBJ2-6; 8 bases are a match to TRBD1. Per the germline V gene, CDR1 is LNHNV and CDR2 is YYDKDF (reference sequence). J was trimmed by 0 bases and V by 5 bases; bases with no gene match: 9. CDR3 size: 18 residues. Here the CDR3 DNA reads TGTGCCACCAGCTCTCAGGACAGGGCAGACTCTGGGGCCAACGTCCTGACTTTC. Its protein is CATSSQDRADSGANVLTF.

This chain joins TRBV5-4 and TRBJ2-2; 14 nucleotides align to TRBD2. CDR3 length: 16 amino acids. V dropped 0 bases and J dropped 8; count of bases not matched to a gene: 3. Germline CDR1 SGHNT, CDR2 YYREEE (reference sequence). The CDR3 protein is CASSLGGLAGVGELFF. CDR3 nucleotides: TGTGCCAGCAGCTTGGGGGGACTAGCGGGAGTTGGGGAGCTGTTTTTT.

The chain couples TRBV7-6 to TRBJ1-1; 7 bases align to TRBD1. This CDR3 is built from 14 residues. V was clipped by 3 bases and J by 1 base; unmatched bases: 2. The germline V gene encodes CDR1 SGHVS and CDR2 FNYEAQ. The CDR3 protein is CASSFRDRNTEAFF. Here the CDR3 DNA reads TGTGCCAGCAGCTTCCGGGACAGGAACACTGAAGCTTTCTTT.

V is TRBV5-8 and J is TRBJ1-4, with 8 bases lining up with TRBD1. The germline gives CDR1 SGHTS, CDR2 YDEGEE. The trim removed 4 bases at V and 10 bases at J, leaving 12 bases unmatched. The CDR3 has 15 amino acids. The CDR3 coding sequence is TGTGCCAGCAGCATAGGACAGGGCTCTCGGGGAAAACTGTTTTTT. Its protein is CASSIGQGSRGKLFF.